Here is one T cell receptor (beta chain) with its context. What antigen it recognizes has not been identified. Per-base quality was not reported, and no clone a single base away is much larger than it. The CDR3 starts with the cysteine, ends with the phenylalanine, and has 11 residues. The DNA shown is the 33-base CDR3, in frame from base 1. The trim is 7 bases for V and 3 bases for J, with a gap of 7 bases between the germline ends. Reading the germline V gene gives CDR1 SGHVS and CDR2 FQNEAQ. Every donor was a healthy Caucasian. The twin cohort comprised three pairs of female monozygotic twins, all aged roughly 18 to 30 years. Positive isolation kits from Invitrogen were used to isolate the CD4+ and CD8+ T cell populations. The data derive from a study of identical twins (dated by TCRdb to the mid-2010s). For the wider study: The study deep-sequenced TCR alpha and beta repertoires from monozygotic twins, unrelated adults of various ages and cord blood to test whether fetal clonotypes persist. To rule out contamination, the twin experiments were replicated at different times with different library preparation protocols.

Points the paper makes about the study in general: Because the same donors could not be followed over many years, the conclusions depended on cross-sectional statistical analysis. Abundant cord blood beta clonotypes had fewer insertions, young adult naive repertoires showed a similar but weaker trend, and memory repertoires showed no such trend. In monozygotic twins, recombination models systematically underestimated out-of-frame TCR alpha sharing, but the models matched the sharing seen between unrelated individuals. A weaker excess of twin sharing was found in beta out-of-frame sequences because the signal-to-noise ratio was lowered by fewer shared sequences. Zero-insertion analyses could be partly confounded by invariant T cells such as MAIT and iNKT, although diverse VJ usage argued against such confounding for most clonotypes. Compared with coincidental sharing between unrelated individuals, out-of-frame TCR alpha sequences shared between twins had an excess of sequences with low generation probability.

Preparation of the library involved 5' RACE. The instrument was an Illumina HiSeq 2000. A universal primer binding site was introduced by template switching, and a unique molecular identifier was present in the final cDNA, enabling accurate counting of TCR cDNA molecules. Specific primers in the conserved constant-segment region were used to synthesize first-strand cDNA for the TCR alpha and beta chains. To control for contamination, each cDNA library was double barcoded with a SMART-Mk sample barcode plus Illumina barcodes. Two successive PCR steps introduced TruSeq adapter sequences along with Illumina sample barcodes. Sequencing of the TCR alpha and beta cDNA libraries was done on the Illumina HiSeq platform using custom primers. In the original analysis: MiGEC was used to process raw reads and extract unique molecular identifiers, and MiXCR was used to find CDR3 positions. For each individual, recombination models were inferred using an EM algorithm with the repgenHMM and IGoR tools. The analysis of shared clonotypes was done with the tcR package in R, with sharing normalized by the product of cloneset sizes. Out-of-frame nonproductive sequences were analyzed to study raw recombination free of thymic and clonal selection effects. TCRdb trimmed public reads at Q25 via fastp, called clones via MiXCR and kept in-frame beta chains. Rows merge per CDR3 protein into single entries with the most common DNA and genes. For this entry, the V and J calls and clone size follow TCRdb and not the study's own pipeline. In all, the sample holds roughly 220,000 distinct CDR3 sequences, and 6.5% to 8% of those were seen once. The ten largest clones take up less than 15% of the sample.

These data were also reused for a study on T cells expressing NK-cell markers. From the second report: Three sorted T-cell subsets (CD3+CD56+NKG2C+, CD3+CD56+NKG2C- and CD3+CD56-NKG2C+) from fewer than 10 donors had their TCR beta-chain repertoires profiled. Seven of the eight sequenced donors were HCMV-seropositive and one was HCMV-seronegative. To restrict sorting to alphabetaTCR-expressing T cells, an anti-gammadeltaTCR antibody was added in several experiments. For over five donors, the dominant CD3+CD56+NKG2C+ clonotypes were among the top 10 CD8+ clonotypes and accounted for about 1.0-7.5% of CD8+ T cells. Those dominant clonotypes were again the most abundant among CD3+CD56-NKG2C+ cells in a handful of donors, at about 25-60.1%. It remained unclear whether the expanded NKG2C-expressing T cell clones were specific for HCMV antigens. Randomly selected healthy volunteers, three men and five women, were used as the eight sequenced donors. To determine HCMV serostatus, a commercial ELISA kit was used to detect HCMV-specific IgG in serum. Reads were demultiplexed and grouped by UMI with MIGEC, and clonotypes were assembled and quantified with MiTCR. Only TCR cDNA sequences supported by at least two reads were kept to exclude erroneous sequences. Downstream repertoire analysis used the tcR package, and clonotypes were matched across fractions by CDR3 nucleotide sequence plus V segment. Antigen specificity was annotated against VDJdb with VDJmatch, allowing one amino acid substitution in CDR3.

The sample taken for sequencing was CD8+ T cells sorted from blood. The chain is encoded by TRBV7-8 joined to TRBJ2-7; a confident D gene designation cannot be given. The sequence was collected from a woman between 18 and 29 years old in good health. The DNA sequence is TGTGCCAGCAAATCCGGCTACGAGCAGTACTTC. Its coded protein is CASKSGYEQYF.